The following is a T cell receptor (beta chain) sequence with its context. What it binds is not known. The final CDR3 position lacks the conserved phenylalanine or tryptophan, pointing to a likely read error. V dropped 5 bases and J dropped 10 bases, with 9 bases sitting between them. The CDR3 has 10 residues. Germline V gene data show CDR1 as SQVTM and CDR2 as ANQGSEA. Total RNA amounting to around 530 ng was the source from which TCR beta cDNA was made with a constant-region primer. Three rounds of nested multiplex PCR with slightly modified ARM-PCR produced TCR beta libraries. Both of the initial two PCR rounds ran for around 9 cycles and employed TRBV1-TRBV30 forward primers alongside a C-beta reverse primer. Each CDR3 protein gets one entry after TCRdb re-called the multiplex PCR reads with MiXCR. This sample carries 110,000 or so distinct CDR3 sequences, 80% to 85% of them seen once, and the ten largest clones take about 20%.

These data are taken from a study of tumor-infiltrating lymphocytes in primary liver carcinoma. Study details: Those enrolled were patients of both sexes, who were aged 30 to 69 years.

Unsorted bulk tissue, about 20-32 mg of it, served as the source for co-extraction of RNA and DNA. The cohort consisted of patients whose primary liver carcinoma was surgically resected. Researchers took samples from five separate regions of each tumor. Study findings and constraints: Compared with blood, tumor repertoires held significantly more in their top 250 clones.

The sequence derives from a man aged 35-49 years with primary liver carcinoma and hepatitis B virus infection. The V call is TRBV29-1, the J call TRBJ2-1, with D possibly TRBD2 on 5 matching bases. Sequenced sample: liver tumor tissue from sampling region 3. The subset here: tumor region T3, left-lateral pole. The CDR3 region is CSVLWEEQFL. The DNA of the CDR3 is TGCAGCGTTCTCTGGGAGGAGCAGTTCTTA.